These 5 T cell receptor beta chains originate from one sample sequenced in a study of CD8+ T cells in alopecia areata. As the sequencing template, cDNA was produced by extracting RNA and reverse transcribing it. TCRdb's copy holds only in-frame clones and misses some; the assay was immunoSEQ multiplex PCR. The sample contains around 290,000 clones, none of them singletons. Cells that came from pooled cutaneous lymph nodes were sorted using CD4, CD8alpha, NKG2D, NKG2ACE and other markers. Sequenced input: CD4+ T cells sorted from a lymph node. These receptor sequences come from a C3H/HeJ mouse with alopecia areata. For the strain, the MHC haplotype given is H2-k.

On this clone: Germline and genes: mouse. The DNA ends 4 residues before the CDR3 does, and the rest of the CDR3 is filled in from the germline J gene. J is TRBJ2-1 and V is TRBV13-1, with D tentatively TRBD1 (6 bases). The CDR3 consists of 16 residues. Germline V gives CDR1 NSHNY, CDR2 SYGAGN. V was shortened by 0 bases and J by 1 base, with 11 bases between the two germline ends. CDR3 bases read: TGTGCCAGCAGTGATGCAACGGGACAAAACTATGCT. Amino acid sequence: CASSDATGQNYA. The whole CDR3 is CASSDATGQNYAEQFF.

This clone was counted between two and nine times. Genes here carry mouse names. CDR3 residues: CASSDTWTGANTEVFF. The covered CDR3 bases are TGTGCCAGCAGTGACACCTGGACAGGGGCAAACACA. The J gene is TRBJ1-1, the V gene TRBV13-1; TRBD1 matches 9 bases. The CDR3 goes on 4 residues after the read ends, and that part is filled in from the germline J gene. Germline lookup yields CDR1 NSHNY and CDR2 SYGAGN. The CDR3 loop spans 16 amino acids. The J segment lost 0 bases and the V segment lost 2 bases, leaving 5 bases of the junction unmatched.

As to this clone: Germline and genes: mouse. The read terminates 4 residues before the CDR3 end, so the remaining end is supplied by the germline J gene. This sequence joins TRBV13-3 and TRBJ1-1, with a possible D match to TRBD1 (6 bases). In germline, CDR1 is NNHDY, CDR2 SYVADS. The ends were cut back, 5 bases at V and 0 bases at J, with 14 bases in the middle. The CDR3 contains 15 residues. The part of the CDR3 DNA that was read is TGTGCCAGCAGGGCCTCCGGGACATCAAACACA. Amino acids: CASRASGTSNT. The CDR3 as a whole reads CASRASGTSNTEVFF.

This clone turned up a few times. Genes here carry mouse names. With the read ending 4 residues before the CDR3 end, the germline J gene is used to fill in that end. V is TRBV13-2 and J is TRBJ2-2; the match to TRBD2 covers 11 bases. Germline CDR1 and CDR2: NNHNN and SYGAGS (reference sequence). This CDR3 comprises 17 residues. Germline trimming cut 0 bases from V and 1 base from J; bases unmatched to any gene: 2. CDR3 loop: CASGDATGGVNTGQLYF. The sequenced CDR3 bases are TGTGCCAGCGGTGATGCGACTGGGGGGGTAAACACCGGG.

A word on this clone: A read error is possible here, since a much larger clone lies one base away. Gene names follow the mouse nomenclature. CDR3 region: CASSLQGSNTEVFF. CDR3 DNA, as far as it was read: TGTGCCAGCAGTCTACAGGGTTCAAACACA. This chain joins TRBV13-3 and TRBJ1-1, with D perhaps TRBD1 (6 bases). The CDR3 end lies 4 residues beyond the end of the read and is filled in from the germline J gene. CDR3 size: 14 residues. In germline, CDR1 is NNHDY, CDR2 SYVADS. V was clipped by 4 bases and J by 0 bases, with 10 bases between them.